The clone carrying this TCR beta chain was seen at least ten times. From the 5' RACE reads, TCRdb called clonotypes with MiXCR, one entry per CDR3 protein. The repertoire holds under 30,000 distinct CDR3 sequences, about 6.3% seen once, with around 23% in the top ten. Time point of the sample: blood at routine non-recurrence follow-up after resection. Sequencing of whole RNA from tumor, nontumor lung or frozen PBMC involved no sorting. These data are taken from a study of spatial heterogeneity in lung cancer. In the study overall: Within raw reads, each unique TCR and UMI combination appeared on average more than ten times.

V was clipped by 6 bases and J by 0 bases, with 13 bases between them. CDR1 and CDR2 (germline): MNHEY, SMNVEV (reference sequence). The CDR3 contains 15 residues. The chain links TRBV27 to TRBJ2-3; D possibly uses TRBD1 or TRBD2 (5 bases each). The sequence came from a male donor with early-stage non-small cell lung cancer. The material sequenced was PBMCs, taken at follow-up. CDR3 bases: TGTGCCAGCAGCAGACCGGGACGTAGCACAGATACGCAGTATTTT. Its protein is CASSRPGRSTDTQYF.